Listed below are T cell receptor beta chains from one sample, sequenced in a study of T cells after yellow fever vaccination. One entry per CDR3 protein results from TCRdb running MiXCR on the 5' RACE reads. Of around 67,000 distinct CDR3 sequences in the sample, approximately 7.7% are singletons; the top ten hold roughly a third. This material consisted of CD8+ T cells sorted from PBMCs, taken around 5 days after the first yellow fever vaccination. The source of these receptors is a man aged 18 to 30 who received the YFV17D yellow fever vaccine. CDR3s include the opening cysteine and the closing phenylalanine or tryptophan. D genes are given only for firm matches. The listing skips clone size in some rows; elsewhere it reads once, few, many or a size class.

>TRBV4-1|TRBJ2-1|many|-
TGCGCCAGCAGCCAAGACCCGGGGGCCAGGAATGAGCAGTTCTTC
CASSQDPGARNEQFF
>TRBV19|TRBJ2-1|few|TRBD2
TGTGCCAGTAGTATCCCGAGCGGGGCTTACAATGAGCAGTTCTTC
CASSIPSGAYNEQFF
>TRBV7-2|TRBJ1-4|many|TRBD1
TGTGCCAGCAGCCCCAGGGGGAACGGCGAAAAACTGTTTTTT
CASSPRGNGEKLFF
>TRBV5-6|TRBJ2-1|many|TRBD1
TGTGCCAGCAGCTCGACAGGGATCTCCTACAATGAGCAGTTCTTC
CASSSTGISYNEQFF
>TRBV20-1|TRBJ2-1|many|-
TGCAGTGCTAGTTTCGTCGGGACTCAGGAGCAGTTCTTC
CSASFVGTQEQFF
>TRBV7-9|TRBJ1-1|many|-
TGTGCCAGCAGACGGGGGGACACTGAAGCTTTCTTT
CASRRGDTEAFF
>TRBV7-2|TRBJ2-3|many|TRBD2
TGTGCCAGCAGTTTCAGCGGGGGGGCCGGGGATACGCAGTATTTT
CASSFSGGAGDTQYF
>TRBV5-1|TRBJ2-1|-|TRBD2
TGCGCCAGCAGCTTTGCGGGGGGCCTGTTTGATGAGCAGTTCTTC
CASSFAGGLFDEQFF
>TRBV7-9|TRBJ1-1|few|-
TGTGCCAGCAGCTTAGCGCAGGGGTCTGCTGAAGCTTTCTTT
CASSLAQGSAEAFF
>TRBV27|TRBJ2-3|many|-
TGTGCCAGCAGTTGGGGAGGGGGAGATACGCAGTATTTT
CASSWGGGDTQYF
>TRBV15|TRBJ2-6|few|-
TGTGCCACCAGCAGAGCGATGGGGAGCTCTGGGGCCAACGTCCTGACTTTC
CATSRAMGSSGANVLTF
>TRBV10-3|TRBJ2-7|many|-
TGTGCCATCTCGGACGGGGGCGAGCAGTACTTC
CAISDGGEQYF
>TRBV5-6|TRBJ1-1|-|TRBD1
TGTGCCAGCAGCTTGGAGGGGGCGGGCACTGAAGCTTTCTTT
CASSLEGAGTEAFF
>TRBV4-3|TRBJ2-1|-|-
TGCGCCAGCAGCCCGACAGACTACAATGAGCAGTTCTTC
CASSPTDYNEQFF
>TRBV28|TRBJ2-5|many|-
TGTGCCAGCAGTTTGTTTGGGGCGGGAGAGACCCAGTACTTC
CASSLFGAGETQYF
>TRBV27|TRBJ1-5|many|-
TGTGCCAGCAGTTCCCACCGGACTGGGGGGGTTCAGCCCCAGCATTTT
CASSSHRTGGVQPQHF
>TRBV7-9|TRBJ2-7|-|-
TGTGCCAGCAGCCAGGGCCTCGAGGAGCAGTACTTC
CASSQGLEEQYF
>TRBV6-1|TRBJ1-1|few|-
TGTGCCAGCAGGACGTCCAGGCACACTGAAGCTTTCTTT
CASRTSRHTEAFF
>TRBV3-1|TRBJ1-1|many|-
TGTGCCAGCAGCCACCTCACTGAAGCTTTCTTT
CASSHLTEAFF
>TRBV7-2|TRBJ2-3|few|TRBD2
TGTGCCAGCAGCGCCGGACTAGCGGGGGCCAGCACAGATACGCAGTATTTT
CASSAGLAGASTDTQYF
>TRBV21-1|TRBJ2-1|-|-
TGTGCCAGCAGCAAAGACCGTAATGAGCAGTTCTTC
CASSKDRNEQFF
>TRBV12-1|TRBJ2-1|-|-
TGTGCCAGCAGCCCGGGACTAGAAAGAAACAATGAGCAGTTCTTC
CASSPGLERNNEQFF
>TRBV27|TRBJ1-2|few|TRBD1
TGTGCCAGCAGTCTACAGGGGGCGGGTGGCTACACCTTC
CASSLQGAGGYTF
>TRBV27|TRBJ2-1|many|-
TGTGCCAGCACCTCATTTGGGGGCAACAATGAGCAGTTCTTC
CASTSFGGNNEQFF
>TRBV7-8|TRBJ2-2|-|-
TGTGCCAGCAGCTTCCAGGACGGAGGAAGCGGGGAGCTGTTTTTT
CASSFQDGGSGELFF
>TRBV7-9|TRBJ2-7|-|TRBD1
TGTGCCAGCCGGGGACAGGGGGTGTACGAGCAGTACTTC
CASRGQGVYEQYF
>TRBV27|TRBJ1-1|many|TRBD1
TGTGCCAGCAGTACAGGGGGAAACACTGAAGCTTTCTTT
CASSTGGNTEAFF
>TRBV7-9|TRBJ2-2|-|TRBD1
TGTGCCAGCAGCTCCCCCGGGACAGGGGGGACCGGGGAGCTGTTTTTT
CASSSPGTGGTGELFF
>TRBV27|TRBJ2-7|many|-
TGTGCCAGCAGTTTTCAGGGCCGCGAGCAGTACTTC
CASSFQGREQYF
>TRBV7-9|TRBJ2-3|many|-
TGTGCCAGCAGCGGCGGGGGCCCTAGCACAGATACGCAGTATTTT
CASSGGGPSTDTQYF
>TRBV18|TRBJ1-5|-|-
TGTGCCAGCTCACCCCAGGACAGAATGTCCAATCAGCCCCAGCATTTT
CASSPQDRMSNQPQHF
>TRBV10-3|TRBJ2-7|many|TRBD2
TGTGCCATCAGTGAGTCCCAGTGGAGGACTAGCGGGGCCTACGAGCAGTACTTC
CAISESQWRTSGAYEQYF
>TRBV5-4|TRBJ2-3|few|-
TGTGCCAGCAGCTTCGGTGGTTTGGGTACGCAGTATTTT
CASSFGGLGTQYF
>TRBV12-3/TRBV12-4|TRBJ2-3|-|TRBD2
TGTGCCAGCAGTTCACCTGTAGCGGGGACGCAGTATTTT
CASSSPVAGTQYF
>TRBV9|TRBJ2-7|many|TRBD2
TGTGCCAGCAGCGCGGGACTAGCTTCCTACGAGCAGTACTTC
CASSAGLASYEQYF
>TRBV4-1|TRBJ2-1|few|-
TGCGCCAGCAGCCCCCTCCTCGGGGGGCCCTACAATGAGCAGTTCTTC
CASSPLLGGPYNEQFF
>TRBV10-3|TRBJ1-3|few|-
TGTGCCATCAGTGCAGCAGGGGCGCTCCCCTCTGGAAACACCATATATTTT
CAISAAGALPSGNTIYF
>TRBV5-6|TRBJ1-1|many|-
TGTGCCAGCAGCTTGGTGGGGTTGAACACTGAAGCTTTCTTT
CASSLVGLNTEAFF
>TRBV5-5|TRBJ1-1|-|-
TGTGCCAGCAGCTTCCACACTGAAGCTTTCTTT
CASSFHTEAFF
>TRBV20-1|TRBJ2-2|few|-
TGCAGTGCCCCCACGGGGCAAGGGGCCGGGGAGCTGTTTTTT
CSAPTGQGAGELFF
>TRBV12-3/TRBV12-4|TRBJ2-2|many|-
TGTGCCAGCACCCAAAAGGGATATAACACCGGGGAGCTGTTTTTT
CASTQKGYNTGELFF
>TRBV4-1|TRBJ2-1|-|TRBD2
TGCGCCAGCAGCCAAGATTGGGCTAGCGGGGGGAGTGAGCAGTTCTTC
CASSQDWASGGSEQFF
>TRBV6-5|TRBJ2-3|few|TRBD2
TGTGCCAGCAGTTACAGGAGCGGGGGGGATTTCGAGGGCACAGATACGCAGTATTTT
CASSYRSGGDFEGTDTQYF
>TRBV27|TRBJ2-1|many|TRBD1
TGTGCCAGCTGCCTCTCCGGGACAGGGGCCTACAATGAGCAGTTCTTC
CASCLSGTGAYNEQFF
>TRBV9|TRBJ2-1|few|TRBD2
TGTGCCAGCAGCGTGGCTAGCGGGGGGGCCTACAATGAGCAGTTCTTC
CASSVASGGAYNEQFF
>TRBV6-2/TRBV6-3|TRBJ2-3|many|-
TGTGCCAGCAGTTACTCGCGGAACACAGATACGCAGTATTTT
CASSYSRNTDTQYF
>TRBV9|TRBJ2-3|few|-
TGTGCCAGCAGCGTAGATGGGGGGCTCACGCAGTATTTT
CASSVDGGLTQYF
>TRBV28|TRBJ1-6|few|-
TGTGCCAGCAGCAGACGATTTGTGGAGGCGAGCTCCTATAATTCACCCCTCCACTTT
CASSRRFVEASSYNSPLHF
>TRBV7-2|TRBJ2-3|-|-
TGTGCCAGCAGCTTATCAGGGATCAGCCCAGATACGCAGTATTTT
CASSLSGISPDTQYF
>TRBV5-6|TRBJ2-5|many|TRBD2
TGTGCCAGCAGCTTGGCAATGGGTGGGGGGGAGATGAAGACCCAGTACTTC
CASSLAMGGGEMKTQYF
>TRBV6-5|TRBJ1-2|few|-
TGTGCCAGCAGTTATAACAGGGTGCCTAACTATGGCTACACCTTC
CASSYNRVPNYGYTF
>TRBV19|TRBJ2-7|many|TRBD2
TGTGCCAGTAGTATTGGACTCGGGAGGAACTACGAGCAGTACTTC
CASSIGLGRNYEQYF
>TRBV20-1|TRBJ2-1|few|-
TGCAGTGCTATGGGGGGCAGGGTGATCGACAATGAGCAGTTCTTC
CSAMGGRVIDNEQFF